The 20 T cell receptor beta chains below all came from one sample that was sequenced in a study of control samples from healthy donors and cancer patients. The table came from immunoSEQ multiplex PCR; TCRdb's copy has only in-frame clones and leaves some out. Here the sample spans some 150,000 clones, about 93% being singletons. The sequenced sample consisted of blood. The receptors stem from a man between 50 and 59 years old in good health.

Here the CDR3 reads CASTGQPDTEAFF. The CDR3 bases are TGTGCCAGCACGGGCCAACCGGACACTGAAGCTTTCTTT. The V gene is TRBV18, the J gene TRBJ1-1; D is undetermined. CDR3 size: 13 residues. The V gene's germline CDR1 is KGHSH and CDR2 LQKENI. Trimming took 8 bases from V and 3 from J, leaving 13 bases between them.

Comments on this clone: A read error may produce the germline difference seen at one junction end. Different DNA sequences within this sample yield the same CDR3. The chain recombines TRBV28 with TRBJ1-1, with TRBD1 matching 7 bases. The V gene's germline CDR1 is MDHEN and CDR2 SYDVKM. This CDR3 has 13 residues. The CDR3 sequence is CAGRQGGRTEAFF. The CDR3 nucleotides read TGTGCCGGCAGACAGGGAGGACGAACTGAAGCTTTCTTT.

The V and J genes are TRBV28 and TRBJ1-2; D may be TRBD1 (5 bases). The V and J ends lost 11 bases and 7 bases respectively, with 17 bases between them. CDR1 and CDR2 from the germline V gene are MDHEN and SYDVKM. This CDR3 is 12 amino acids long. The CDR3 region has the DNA TGTGCCGCGGGACCACAAAGGGGTGGCTACACCTTC. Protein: CAAGPQRGGYTF.

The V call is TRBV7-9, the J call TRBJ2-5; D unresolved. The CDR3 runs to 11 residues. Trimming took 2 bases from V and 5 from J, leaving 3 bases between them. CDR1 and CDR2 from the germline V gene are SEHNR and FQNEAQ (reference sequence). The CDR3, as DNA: TGTGCCAGCAGCTTATGGGAGACCCAGTACTTC. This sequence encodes CASSLWETQYF. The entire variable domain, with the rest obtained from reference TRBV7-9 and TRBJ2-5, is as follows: DTGVSQNPRHKITKRGQNVTFRCDPISEHNRLYWYRQTLGQGPEFLTYFQNEAQLEKSRLLSDRFSAERPKGSFSTLEIQRTEQGDSAMYLCASSLWETQYFGPGTRLLVL.

The DNA for the CDR3 is TGTGCCAGCAGCTTATGGTTCGATAGCAATCAGCCCCAGCATTTT. Translation: CASSLWFDSNQPQHF. This chain joins TRBV7-2 and TRBJ1-5; D is ambiguous. V gave up 2 bases and J gave up 0 bases, with 8 bases separating them. This CDR3 spans 15 amino acids. Germline V CDR1 and CDR2: SGHTA, FQGNSA.

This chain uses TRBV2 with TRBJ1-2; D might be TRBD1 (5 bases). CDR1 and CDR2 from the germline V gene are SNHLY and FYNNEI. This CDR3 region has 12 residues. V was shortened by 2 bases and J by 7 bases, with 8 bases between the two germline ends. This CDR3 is CASSERRGGYTF. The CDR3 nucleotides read TGTGCCAGCAGTGAAAGGAGGGGTGGCTACACCTTC.

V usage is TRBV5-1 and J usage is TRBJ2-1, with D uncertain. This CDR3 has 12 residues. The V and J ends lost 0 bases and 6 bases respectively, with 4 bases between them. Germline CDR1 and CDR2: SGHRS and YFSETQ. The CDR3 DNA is TGCGCCAGCAGCTTGGTTAGCAATGAGCAGTTCTTC. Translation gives CASSLVSNEQFF.

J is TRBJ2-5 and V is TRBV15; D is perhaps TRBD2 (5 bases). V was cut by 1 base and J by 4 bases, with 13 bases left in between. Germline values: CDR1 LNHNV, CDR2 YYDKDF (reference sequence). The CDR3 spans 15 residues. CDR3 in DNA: TGTGCCACCAGCAGAGCCAACGGGATGGCAGAGACCCAGTACTTC. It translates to CATSRANGMAETQYF.

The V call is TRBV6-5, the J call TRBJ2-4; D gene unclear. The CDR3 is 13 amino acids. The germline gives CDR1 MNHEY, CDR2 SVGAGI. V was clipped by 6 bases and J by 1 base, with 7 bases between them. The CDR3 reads CASSEVAKNIQYF. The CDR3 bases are TGTGCCAGCAGCGAGGTGGCCAAAAACATTCAGTACTTC.

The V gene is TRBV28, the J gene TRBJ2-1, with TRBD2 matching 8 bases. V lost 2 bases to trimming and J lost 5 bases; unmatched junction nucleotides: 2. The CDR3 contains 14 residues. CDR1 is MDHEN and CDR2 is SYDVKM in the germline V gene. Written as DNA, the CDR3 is TGTGCCAGCAGTTTAGCGGGAGGTCACAATGAGCAGTTCTTC. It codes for CASSLAGGHNEQFF. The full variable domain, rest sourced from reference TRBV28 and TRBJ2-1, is DVKVTQSSRYLVKRTGEKVFLECVQDMDHENMFWYRQDPGLGLRLIYFSYDVKMKEKGDIPEGYSVSREKKERFSLILESASTNQTSMYLCASSLAGGHNEQFFGPGTRLTVL.

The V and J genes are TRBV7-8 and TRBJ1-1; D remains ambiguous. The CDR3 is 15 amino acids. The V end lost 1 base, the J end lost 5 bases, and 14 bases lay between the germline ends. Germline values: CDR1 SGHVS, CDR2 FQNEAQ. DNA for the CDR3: TGTGCCAGCAGCTTAGGGACCCAAGGGTATACTGAAGCTTTCTTT. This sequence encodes CASSLGTQGYTEAFF.

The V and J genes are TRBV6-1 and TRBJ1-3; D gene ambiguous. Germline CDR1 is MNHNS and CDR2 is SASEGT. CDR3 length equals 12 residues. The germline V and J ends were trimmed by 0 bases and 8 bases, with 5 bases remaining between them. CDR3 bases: TGTGCCAGCAGTGAAGCTGGGTACACCATATATTTT. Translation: CASSEAGYTIYF.

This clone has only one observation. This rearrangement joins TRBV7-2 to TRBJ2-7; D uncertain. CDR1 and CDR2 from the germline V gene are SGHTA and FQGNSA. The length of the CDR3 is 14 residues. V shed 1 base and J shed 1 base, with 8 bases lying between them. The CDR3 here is CASSLGRSSYEQYF. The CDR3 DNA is TGTGCCAGCAGCTTAGGACGAAGTTCCTACGAGCAGTACTTC. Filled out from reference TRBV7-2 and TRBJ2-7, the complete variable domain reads GAGVSQSPSNKVTEKGKDVELRCDPISGHTALYWYRQSLGQGLEFLIYFQGNSAPDKSGLPSDRFSAERTGGSVSTLTIQRTQQEDSAVYLCASSLGRSSYEQYFGPGTRLTVT.

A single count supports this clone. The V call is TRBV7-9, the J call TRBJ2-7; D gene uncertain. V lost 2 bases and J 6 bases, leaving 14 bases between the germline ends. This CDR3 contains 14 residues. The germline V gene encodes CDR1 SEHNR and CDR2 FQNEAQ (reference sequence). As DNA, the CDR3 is TGTGCCAGCAGCTTAATGGGTGGGTTCGCCGAGCAGTACTTC. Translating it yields CASSLMGGFAEQYF.

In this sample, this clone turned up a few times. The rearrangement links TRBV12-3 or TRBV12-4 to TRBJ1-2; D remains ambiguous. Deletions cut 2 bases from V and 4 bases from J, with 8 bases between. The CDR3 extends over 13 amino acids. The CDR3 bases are TGTGCCAGCAGTTTAACAGATGCCTATGGCTACACCTTC. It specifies CASSLTDAYGYTF.

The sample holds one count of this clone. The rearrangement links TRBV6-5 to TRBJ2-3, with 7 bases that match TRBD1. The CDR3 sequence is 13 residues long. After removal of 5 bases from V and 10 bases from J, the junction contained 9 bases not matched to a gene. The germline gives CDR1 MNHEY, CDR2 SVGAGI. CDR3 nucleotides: TGTGCCAGCAGTCTACAGGGGATCCGGGCGCAGTATTTT. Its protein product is CASSLQGIRAQYF.

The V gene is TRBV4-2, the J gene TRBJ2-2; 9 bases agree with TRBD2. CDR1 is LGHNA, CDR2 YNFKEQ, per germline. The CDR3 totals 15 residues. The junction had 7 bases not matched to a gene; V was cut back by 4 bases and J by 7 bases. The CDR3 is CASSLAGVVGGELFF. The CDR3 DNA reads TGTGCCAGCAGCCTAGCGGGAGTGGTCGGCGGGGAGCTGTTTTTT.

The CDR3 here is CASSPGQGWSQPQHF. CDR3 sequence (DNA): TGTGCCAGTAGTCCCGGACAGGGATGGAGTCAGCCCCAGCATTTT. V is TRBV19 and J is TRBJ1-5; 8 positions match TRBD1. CDR3 length equals 15 residues. After removal of 5 bases from V and 6 bases from J, the junction contained 9 bases not matched to a gene. CDR1 LNHDA and CDR2 SQIVND come from the germline V gene (reference sequence).

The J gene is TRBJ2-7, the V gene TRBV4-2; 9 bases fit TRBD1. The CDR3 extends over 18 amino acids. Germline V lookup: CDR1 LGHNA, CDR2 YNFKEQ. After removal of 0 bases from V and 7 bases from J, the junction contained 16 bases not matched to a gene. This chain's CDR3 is CASSQDGLAPDRGDEQYF. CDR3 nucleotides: TGTGCCAGCAGCCAAGATGGGTTGGCTCCGGACAGGGGTGATGAGCAGTACTTC.

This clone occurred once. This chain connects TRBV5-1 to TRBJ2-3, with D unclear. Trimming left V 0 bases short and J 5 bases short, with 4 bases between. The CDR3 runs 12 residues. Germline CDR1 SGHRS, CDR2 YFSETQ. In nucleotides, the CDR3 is TGCGCCAGCAGCTTGGGGTTAGATACGCAGTATTTT. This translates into CASSLGLDTQYF.